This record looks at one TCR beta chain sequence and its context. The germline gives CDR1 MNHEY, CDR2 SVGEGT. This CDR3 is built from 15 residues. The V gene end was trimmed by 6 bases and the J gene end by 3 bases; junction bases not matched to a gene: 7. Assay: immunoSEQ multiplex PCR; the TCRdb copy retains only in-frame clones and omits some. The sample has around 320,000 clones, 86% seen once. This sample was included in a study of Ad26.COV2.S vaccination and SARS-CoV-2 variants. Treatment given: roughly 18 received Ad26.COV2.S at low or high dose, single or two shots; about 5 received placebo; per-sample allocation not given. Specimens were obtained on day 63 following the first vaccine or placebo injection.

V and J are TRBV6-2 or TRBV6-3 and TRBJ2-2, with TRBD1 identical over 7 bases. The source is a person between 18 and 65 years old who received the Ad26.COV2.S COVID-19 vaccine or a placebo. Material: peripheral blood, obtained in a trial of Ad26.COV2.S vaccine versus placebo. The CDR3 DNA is TGTGCCAGCAGCACAGGGGTAGGGGACACCGGGGAGCTGTTTTTT. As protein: CASSTGVGDTGELFF.